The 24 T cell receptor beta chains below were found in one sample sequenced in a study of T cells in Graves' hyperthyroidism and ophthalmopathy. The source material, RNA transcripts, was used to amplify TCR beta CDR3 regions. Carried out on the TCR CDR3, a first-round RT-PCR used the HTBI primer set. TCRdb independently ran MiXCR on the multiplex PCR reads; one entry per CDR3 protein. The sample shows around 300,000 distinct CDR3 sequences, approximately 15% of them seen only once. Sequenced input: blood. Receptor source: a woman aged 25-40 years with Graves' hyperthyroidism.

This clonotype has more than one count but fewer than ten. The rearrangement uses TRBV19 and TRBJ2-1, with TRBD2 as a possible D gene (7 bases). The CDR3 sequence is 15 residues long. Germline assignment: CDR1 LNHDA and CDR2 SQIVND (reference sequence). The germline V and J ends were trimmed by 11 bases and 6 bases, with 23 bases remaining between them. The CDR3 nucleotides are TGTGCCTCTAGGGGGACTACCCATCATTTCAATGAGCAGTTCTTC. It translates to CASRGTTHHFNEQFF.

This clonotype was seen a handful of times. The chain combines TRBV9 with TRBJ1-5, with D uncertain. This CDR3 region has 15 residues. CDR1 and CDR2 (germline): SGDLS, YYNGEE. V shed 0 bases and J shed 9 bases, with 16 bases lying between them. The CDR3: CASSVDGQPTRPQHF. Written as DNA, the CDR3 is TGTGCCAGCAGCGTAGATGGGCAGCCCACTCGGCCCCAGCATTTT.

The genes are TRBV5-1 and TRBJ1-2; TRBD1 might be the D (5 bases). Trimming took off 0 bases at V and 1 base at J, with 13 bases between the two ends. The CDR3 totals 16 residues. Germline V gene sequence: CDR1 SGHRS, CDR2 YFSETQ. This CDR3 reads CASSLDWGLFNYGYTF. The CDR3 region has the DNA TGCGCCAGCAGCTTGGACTGGGGACTTTTTAACTATGGCTACACCTTC.

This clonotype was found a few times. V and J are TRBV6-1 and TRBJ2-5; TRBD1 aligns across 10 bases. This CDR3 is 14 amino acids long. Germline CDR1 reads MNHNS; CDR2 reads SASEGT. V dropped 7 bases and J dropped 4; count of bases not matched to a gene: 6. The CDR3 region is CASTLTGGLETQYF. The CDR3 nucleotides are TGTGCCAGCACACTGACAGGGGGCTTAGAGACCCAGTACTTC.

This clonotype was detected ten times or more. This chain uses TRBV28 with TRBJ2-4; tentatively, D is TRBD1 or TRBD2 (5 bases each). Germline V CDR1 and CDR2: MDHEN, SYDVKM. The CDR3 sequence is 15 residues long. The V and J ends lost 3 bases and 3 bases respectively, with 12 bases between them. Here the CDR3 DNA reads TGTGCCAGCAGTTTGGGGGTAGGAGTCAAAAACATTCAGTACTTC. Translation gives CASSLGVGVKNIQYF.

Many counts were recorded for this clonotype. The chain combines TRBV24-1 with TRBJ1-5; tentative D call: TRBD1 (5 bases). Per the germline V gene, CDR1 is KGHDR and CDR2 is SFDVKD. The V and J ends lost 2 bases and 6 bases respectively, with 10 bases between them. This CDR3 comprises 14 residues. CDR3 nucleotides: TGTGCCACCAGTGATTCGGGACGGGGTCAGCCCCAGCATTTT. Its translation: CATSDSGRGQPQHF.

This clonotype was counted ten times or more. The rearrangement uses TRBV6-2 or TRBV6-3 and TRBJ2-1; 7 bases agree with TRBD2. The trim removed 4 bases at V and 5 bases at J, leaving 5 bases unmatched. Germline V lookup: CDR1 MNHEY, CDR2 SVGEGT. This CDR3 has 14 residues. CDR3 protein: CASSWNGGDNEQFF. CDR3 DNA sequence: TGTGCCAGCAGTTGGAATGGGGGGGACAATGAGCAGTTCTTC.

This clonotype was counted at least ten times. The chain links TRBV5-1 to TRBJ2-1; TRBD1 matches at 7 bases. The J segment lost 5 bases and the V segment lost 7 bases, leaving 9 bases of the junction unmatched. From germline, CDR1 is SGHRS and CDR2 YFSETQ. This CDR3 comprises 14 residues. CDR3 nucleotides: TGCGCCAGCGGGGGAAGGACAGGAAACAATGAGCAGTTCTTC. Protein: CASGGRTGNNEQFF.

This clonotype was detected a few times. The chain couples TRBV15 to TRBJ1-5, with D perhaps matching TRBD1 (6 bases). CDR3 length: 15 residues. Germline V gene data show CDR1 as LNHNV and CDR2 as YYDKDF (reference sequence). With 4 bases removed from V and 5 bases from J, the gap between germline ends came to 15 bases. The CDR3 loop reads CATSTRVGGHQPQHF. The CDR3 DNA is TGTGCCACCAGCACTCGAGTGGGGGGGCATCAGCCCCAGCATTTT.

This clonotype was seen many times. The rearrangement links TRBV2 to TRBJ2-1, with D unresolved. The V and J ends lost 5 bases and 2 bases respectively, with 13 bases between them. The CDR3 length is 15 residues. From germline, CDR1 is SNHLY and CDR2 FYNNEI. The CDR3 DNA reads TGTGCCAGCAGTCAAGGGTTAGCAACCTACAATGAGCAGTTCTTC. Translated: CASSQGLATYNEQFF.

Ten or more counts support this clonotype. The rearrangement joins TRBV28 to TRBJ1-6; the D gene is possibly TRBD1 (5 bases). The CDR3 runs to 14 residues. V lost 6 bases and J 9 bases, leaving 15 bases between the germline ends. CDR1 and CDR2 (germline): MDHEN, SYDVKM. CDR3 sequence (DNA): TGTGCCAGCAGGGGGCATTTGTACCGTTCACCCCTCCACTTT. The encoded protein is CASRGHLYRSPLHF.

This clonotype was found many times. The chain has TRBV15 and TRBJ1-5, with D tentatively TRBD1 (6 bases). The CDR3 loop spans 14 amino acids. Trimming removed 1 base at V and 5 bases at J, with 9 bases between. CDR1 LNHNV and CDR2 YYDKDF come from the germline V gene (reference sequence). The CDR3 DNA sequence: TGTGCCACCAGCAGAGCAGGGGTCGATCAGCCCCAGCATTTT. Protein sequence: CATSRAGVDQPQHF.

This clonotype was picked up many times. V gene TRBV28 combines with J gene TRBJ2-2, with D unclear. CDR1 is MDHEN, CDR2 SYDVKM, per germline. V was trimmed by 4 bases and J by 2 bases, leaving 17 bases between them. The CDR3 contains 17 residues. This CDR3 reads CASSSLSLASNTGELFF. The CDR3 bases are TGTGCCAGCAGTTCCTTGTCTCTGGCTTCTAACACCGGGGAGCTGTTTTTT. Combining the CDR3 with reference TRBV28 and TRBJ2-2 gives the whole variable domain DVKVTQSSRYLVKRTGEKVFLECVQDMDHENMFWYRQDPGLGLRLIYFSYDVKMKEKGDIPEGYSVSREKKERFSLILESASTNQTSMYLCASSSLSLASNTGELFFGEGSRLTVL.

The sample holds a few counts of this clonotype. CDR3 in amino acids: CASSDGGVPTDTQYF. CDR3 in DNA: TGTGCCAGCAGCGATGGAGGCGTTCCCACAGATACGCAGTATTTT. V is TRBV9 and J is TRBJ2-3; D is perhaps TRBD2 (5 bases). The germline gives CDR1 SGDLS, CDR2 YYNGEE. The CDR3 sequence is 15 residues long. Trimming shortened V by 3 bases and J by 2 bases, and 13 bases separated the two germline ends.

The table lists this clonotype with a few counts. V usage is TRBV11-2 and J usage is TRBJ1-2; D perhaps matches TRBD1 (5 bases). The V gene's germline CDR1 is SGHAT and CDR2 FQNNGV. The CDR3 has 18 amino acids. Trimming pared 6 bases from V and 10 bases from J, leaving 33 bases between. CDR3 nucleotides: TGTGCCAGCAGAAGATATTGGATCAGGGTGAAGAGGTGGAATGACTACACCTTC. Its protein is CASRRYWIRVKRWNDYTF.

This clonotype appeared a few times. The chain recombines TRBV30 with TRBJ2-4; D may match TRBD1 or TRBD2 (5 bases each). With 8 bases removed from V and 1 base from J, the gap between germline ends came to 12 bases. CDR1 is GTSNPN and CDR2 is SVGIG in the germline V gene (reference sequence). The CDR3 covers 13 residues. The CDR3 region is CAGAGAAKNIQYF. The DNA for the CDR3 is TGTGCCGGCGCCGGGGCTGCCAAAAACATTCAGTACTTC.

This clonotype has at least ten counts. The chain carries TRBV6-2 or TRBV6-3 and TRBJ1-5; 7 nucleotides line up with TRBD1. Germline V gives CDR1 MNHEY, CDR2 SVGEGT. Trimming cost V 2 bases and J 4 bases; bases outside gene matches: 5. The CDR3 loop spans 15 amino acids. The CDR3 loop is CASSYRGTANQPQHF. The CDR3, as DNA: TGTGCCAGCAGTTACCGAGGGACAGCGAATCAGCCCCAGCATTTT.

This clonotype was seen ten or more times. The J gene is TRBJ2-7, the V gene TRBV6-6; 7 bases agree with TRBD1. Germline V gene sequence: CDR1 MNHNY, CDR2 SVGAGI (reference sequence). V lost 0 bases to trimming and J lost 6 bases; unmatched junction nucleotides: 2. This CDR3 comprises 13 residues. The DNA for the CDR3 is TGTGCCAGCAGTTACTCCCCAGGGGGCGAGCAGTACTTC. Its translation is CASSYSPGGEQYF.

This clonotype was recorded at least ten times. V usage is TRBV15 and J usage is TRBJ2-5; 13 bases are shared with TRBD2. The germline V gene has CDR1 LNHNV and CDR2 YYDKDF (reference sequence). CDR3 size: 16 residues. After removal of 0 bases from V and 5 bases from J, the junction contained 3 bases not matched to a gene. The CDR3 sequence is CATSRDRLAGGETQYF. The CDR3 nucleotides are TGTGCCACCAGCAGAGATAGACTAGCGGGAGGTGAGACCCAGTACTTC.

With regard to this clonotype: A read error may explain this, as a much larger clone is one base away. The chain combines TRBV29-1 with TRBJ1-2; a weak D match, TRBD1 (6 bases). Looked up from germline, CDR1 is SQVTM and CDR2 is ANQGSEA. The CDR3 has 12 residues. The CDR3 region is CSVGNPGDGCTF. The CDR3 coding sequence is TGCAGCGTTGGCAATCCAGGGGATGGCTGCACCTTC.

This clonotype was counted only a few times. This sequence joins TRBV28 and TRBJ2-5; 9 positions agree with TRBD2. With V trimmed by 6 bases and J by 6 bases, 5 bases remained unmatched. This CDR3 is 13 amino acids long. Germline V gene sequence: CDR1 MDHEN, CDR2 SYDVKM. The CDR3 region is CASRLAGGKTQYF. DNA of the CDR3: TGTGCCAGCAGACTAGCGGGCGGGAAGACCCAGTACTTC.

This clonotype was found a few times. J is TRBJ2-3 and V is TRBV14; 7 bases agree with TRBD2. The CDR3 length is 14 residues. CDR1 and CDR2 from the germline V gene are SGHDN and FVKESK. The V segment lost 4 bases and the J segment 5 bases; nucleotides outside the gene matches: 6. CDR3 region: CASSPAGVRDTQYF. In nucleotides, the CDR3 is TGTGCCAGCAGCCCCGCGGGGGTAAGAGATACGCAGTATTTT.

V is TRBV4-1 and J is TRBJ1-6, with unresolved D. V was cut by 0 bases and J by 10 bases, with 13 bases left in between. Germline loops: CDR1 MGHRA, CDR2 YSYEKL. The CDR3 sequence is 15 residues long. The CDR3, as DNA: TGCGCCAGCAGCCAAGATTCTCTGGTGGGCTCACCCCTCCACTTT. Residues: CASSQDSLVGSPLHF.

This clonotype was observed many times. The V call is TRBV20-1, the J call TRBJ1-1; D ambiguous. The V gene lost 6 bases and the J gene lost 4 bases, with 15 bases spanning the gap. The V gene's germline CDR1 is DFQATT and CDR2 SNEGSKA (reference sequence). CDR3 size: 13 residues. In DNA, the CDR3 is TGCAGTGCCGAGTTAAATAGAGGCACTGAAGCTTTCTTT. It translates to CSAELNRGTEAFF.